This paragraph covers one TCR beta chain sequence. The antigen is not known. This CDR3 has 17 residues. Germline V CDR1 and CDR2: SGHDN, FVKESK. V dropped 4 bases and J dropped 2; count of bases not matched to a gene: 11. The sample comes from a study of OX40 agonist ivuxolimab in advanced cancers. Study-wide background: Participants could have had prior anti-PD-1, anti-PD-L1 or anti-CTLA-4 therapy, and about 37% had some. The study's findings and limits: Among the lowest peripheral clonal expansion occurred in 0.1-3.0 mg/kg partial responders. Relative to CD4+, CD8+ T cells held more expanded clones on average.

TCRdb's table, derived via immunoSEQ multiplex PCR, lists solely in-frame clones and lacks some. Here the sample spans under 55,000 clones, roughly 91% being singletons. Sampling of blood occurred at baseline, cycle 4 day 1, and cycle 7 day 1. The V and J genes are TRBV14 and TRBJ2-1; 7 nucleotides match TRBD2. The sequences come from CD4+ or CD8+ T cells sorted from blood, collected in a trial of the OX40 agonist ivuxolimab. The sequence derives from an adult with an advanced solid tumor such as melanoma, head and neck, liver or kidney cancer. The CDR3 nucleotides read TGTGCCAGCAGCCTCCAGGGCGGGAGCCCCACCTACAATGAGCAGTTCTTC. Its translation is CASSLQGGSPTYNEQFF.